The 11 T cell receptor beta chains presented below share a single source sample, sequenced in a study of blood T cell repertoires in COVID-19. The data were produced by immunoSEQ multiplex PCR, yet TCRdb's version contains in-frame clones alone and is incomplete. This table has about 52,000 clones, 65% to 85% appearing once. The source material was peripheral blood. The source is a woman older than 75 with COVID-19, enrolled during active disease.

The rearrangement uses TRBV19 and TRBJ2-7, with TRBD2 matching over 8 bases. Looked up from germline, CDR1 is LNHDA and CDR2 is SQIVND (reference sequence). There are 14 residues in the CDR3. The V gene end was trimmed by 3 bases and the J gene end by 6 bases; junction bases not matched to a gene: 7. For the CDR3, the DNA is TGTGCCAGTAGTATTGTCGGGAGGGCCGCCGAGCAGTACTTC. Its protein is CASSIVGRAAEQYF.

The V gene is TRBV9, the J gene TRBJ1-2, with unresolved D. Trimming cost V 3 bases and J 8 bases, with 5 bases left between them. This CDR3 region has 10 residues. Germline CDR1 and CDR2: SGDLS and YYNGEE. In DNA form, the CDR3 reads TGTGCCAGCAGCGCCGGGGGCTACACCTTC. Its protein is CASSAGGYTF.

The chain couples TRBV6-5 to TRBJ2-5, with 10 bases lining up with TRBD2. The V gene's germline CDR1 is MNHEY and CDR2 SVGAGI. The CDR3 loop spans 15 amino acids. Germline trimming cut 0 bases from V and 5 bases from J; bases unmatched to any gene: 3. The CDR3 nucleotides are TGTGCCAGCAGTTACTCGGCTAGCGGGAGTGAGACCCAGTACTTC. Its translation is CASSYSASGSETQYF.

This clone showed up just a few times. The gene calls are TRBV27 and TRBJ1-2; TRBD1 agrees at 8 bases. This CDR3 has 14 amino acids. V was clipped by 4 bases and J by 4 bases; unmatched bases: 5. Per germline, CDR1 MNHEY and CDR2 SMNVEV (reference sequence). CDR3 DNA: TGTGCCAGCAGTTCCGCAGGGGGCATCTATGGCTACACCTTC. Translation: CASSSAGGIYGYTF.

The chain combines TRBV5-4 with TRBJ2-7, with 12 positions matching TRBD2. This CDR3 is built from 15 residues. Germline V gives CDR1 SGHNT, CDR2 YYREEE (reference sequence). Trimming removed 4 bases from V and 3 bases from J; junction bases left unmatched: 5. CDR3 nucleotides: TGTGCCAGCAGCCCGACTAGCGGGAGCGACTACGAGCAGTACTTC. This translates into CASSPTSGSDYEQYF.

The chain carries TRBV3-1 (or the pseudogene TRBV3-2) and TRBJ2-5, with a tentative D call TRBD1 (6 bases). Trimming removed 4 bases at V and 4 bases at J, with 16 bases between. The length of the CDR3 is 15 residues. The germline CDR1 and CDR2 sequences are LGHDT and YNNKEL (reference sequence). The CDR3 reads CASSPSGQPSETQYF. In DNA form, the CDR3 reads TGTGCCAGCAGCCCCTCCGGACAGCCCTCAGAGACCCAGTACTTC.

The rearrangement joins TRBV20-1 to TRBJ1-2, with 11 bases lining up with TRBD1. CDR1 is DFQATT and CDR2 is SNEGSKA in the germline V gene (reference sequence). This CDR3 is 11 amino acids long. CDR3: CRGQGVYGYTF. The CDR3 region has the DNA TGCAGGGGACAGGGGGTGTACGGCTACACCTTC.

V is TRBV7-9 and J is TRBJ2-7; a possible D gene is TRBD2 (5 bases). V was clipped by 5 bases and J by 4 bases, with 15 bases between them. Germline CDR1 SEHNR, CDR2 FQNEAQ (reference sequence). The CDR3 length is 14 residues. DNA of the CDR3: TGTGCCAGCAGCCCTAAAAATACGGGATACGAGCAGTACTTC. Protein product: CASSPKNTGYEQYF.

The V call is TRBV7-2, the J call TRBJ2-7; D call uncertain. This CDR3 is built from 12 residues. Trimming removed 6 bases at V and 6 bases at J, with 12 bases between. CDR1 and CDR2 (germline): SGHTA, FQGNSA. The CDR3 sequence is CASSRVGSEQYF. The CDR3 DNA is TGTGCCAGCAGTCGCGTCGGTTCCGAGCAGTACTTC.

The chain joins TRBV6-2 or TRBV6-3 to TRBJ1-6; no definite D call. This CDR3 comprises 15 residues. V lost 0 bases, J lost 7 bases, and 10 bases lay in between. Germline V gene sequence: CDR1 MNHEY, CDR2 SVGEGT. Here the CDR3 reads CASSYSFRVNSPLHF. CDR3 nucleotide sequence: TGTGCCAGCAGTTACTCGTTCCGGGTAAATTCACCCCTCCACTTT.

The chain uses TRBV12-3 or TRBV12-4 and TRBJ1-5; D gene unclear. The CDR3 length is 13 residues. Between the trimmed V and J ends, which lost 5 bases and 3 bases, there was a span of 8 bases. The CDR3 spells CASSQTANQPQHF. The CDR3 DNA follows: TGTGCCAGCAGTCAAACAGCCAATCAGCCCCAGCATTTT.